This T cell receptor beta chain derives from a study of blood T cell repertoires in COVID-19. Study-wide background: COVID-19 samples from acute and convalescent phases originated in the United States, Italy and Spain. Nucleic acid was either cDNA or gDNA, and it came from T cells, B-cell-depleted T cells, or PBMCs.

Authors' analysis steps: Amplifying reference gene primers gave estimates of nucleated cell counts. This table comes from immunoSEQ multiplex PCR, and its TCRdb copy is limited to in-frame clones, with some not included. From that table come the V and J calls and clone size; the DNA was used to work out D and trimming. The data hold under 150,000 clones, with roughly 90% observed a single time. Unmatched junction bases numbered 7, after V lost 0 bases and J lost 10 bases. Germline CDR1 reads SGHNT; CDR2 reads YYREEE (reference sequence). This CDR3 has 15 amino acids. Input material: peripheral blood. The V and J genes are TRBV5-4 and TRBJ2-1; 10 bases align to TRBD2. This sequence was found in a human donor in a cohort sampled during active COVID-19. The CDR3 region has the DNA TGTGCCAGCAGCTTGGCCCCTAGCGGGGGCCCCGAGCAGTTCTTC. The encoded protein is CASSLAPSGGPEQFF.